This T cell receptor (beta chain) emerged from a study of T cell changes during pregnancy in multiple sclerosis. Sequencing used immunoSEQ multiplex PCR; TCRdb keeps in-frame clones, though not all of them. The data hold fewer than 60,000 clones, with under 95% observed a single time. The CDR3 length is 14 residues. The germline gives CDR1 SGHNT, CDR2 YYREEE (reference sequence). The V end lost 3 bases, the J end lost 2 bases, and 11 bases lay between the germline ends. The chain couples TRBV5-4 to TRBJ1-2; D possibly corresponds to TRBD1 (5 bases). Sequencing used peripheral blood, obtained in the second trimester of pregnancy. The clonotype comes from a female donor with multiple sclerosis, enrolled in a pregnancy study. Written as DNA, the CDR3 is TGTGCCAGCAGCTACCCGACAGCCAACTATGGCTACACCTTC. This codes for CASSYPTANYGYTF.